The 10 T cell receptor beta chains presented below share a single source sample, sequenced in a study of T cell responses to AZD1222 COVID-19 vaccine. Here immunoSEQ multiplex PCR was the method, and the copy in TCRdb shows in-frame clones only, minus some. The sample includes around 200,000 clones, approximately 90% of them seen just once. The source was peripheral blood, collected 28 days after the second AZD1222 dose. These receptors all stem from an adult who received the AZD1222 COVID-19 vaccine.

The J gene is TRBJ1-1, the V gene TRBV19, with TRBD1 matching 7 bases. The germline CDR1 and CDR2 sequences are LNHDA and SQIVND (reference sequence). This CDR3 spans 14 amino acids. V trimming: 3 bases; J trimming: 6 bases; junction bases outside the gene matches: 7. The chain's CDR3 is CASSIKGATSEAFF. The CDR3 DNA reads as TGTGCCAGTAGTATCAAGGGGGCTACGTCTGAAGCTTTCTTT.

The rearrangement joins TRBV28 to TRBJ2-1; 12 bases map to TRBD2. The trim removed 6 bases at V and 8 bases at J, leaving 2 bases unmatched. The CDR3 runs to 13 residues. Germline lookup yields CDR1 MDHEN and CDR2 SYDVKM. The CDR3 region is CASSRLAGDEQFF. CDR3 coding DNA: TGTGCCAGCAGCAGACTAGCGGGAGATGAGCAGTTCTTC.

The chain uses TRBV7-8 and TRBJ2-1; 10 bases match TRBD2. The CDR3 loop spans 15 amino acids. Germline CDR1 reads SGHVS; CDR2 reads FQNEAQ. The V and J ends lost 5 bases and 5 bases, in that order; junction bases with no gene match: 6. The CDR3 is CASSQAGGRDNEQFF. The CDR3 nucleotides are TGTGCCAGCAGCCAAGCGGGAGGGAGGGACAATGAGCAGTTCTTC.

CDR3 sequence: CASSEGGLRSYEQYF. CDR3 DNA sequence: TGTGCCAGCAGTGAGGGGGGCCTCCGTTCCTACGAGCAGTACTTC. The chain employs TRBV2 and TRBJ2-7; D tentatively fits TRBD1 or TRBD2 (6 bases each). The CDR3 loop spans 15 amino acids. The ends were cut back, 3 bases at V and 1 base at J, with 13 bases in the middle. CDR1 SNHLY and CDR2 FYNNEI come from the germline V gene.

The V call is TRBV28, the J call TRBJ2-7; 10 nucleotides agree with TRBD2. Per the germline V gene, CDR1 is MDHEN and CDR2 is SYDVKM. J lost 5 bases, V lost 7 bases, and 17 bases had no gene match. The CDR3 covers 17 residues. As DNA, the CDR3 is TGTGCCAGCACCGACGTAGCGGGAGGAATTCCTTCGAACGAGCAGTACTTC. Translated, it gives CASTDVAGGIPSNEQYF. Supplemented by reference TRBV28 and TRBJ2-7, the full variable domain reads DVKVTQSSRYLVKRTGEKVFLECVQDMDHENMFWYRQDPGLGLRLIYFSYDVKMKEKGDIPEGYSVSREKKERFSLILESASTNQTSMYLCASTDVAGGIPSNEQYFGPGTRLTVT.

This chain uses TRBV25-1 with TRBJ1-1; D ambiguous. CDR1 MGHDK and CDR2 SYGVNS come from the germline V gene. The CDR3 covers 12 residues. V was pared by 3 bases and J by 7 bases, with 9 bases between. CDR3 in amino acids: CASSDPGLEAFF. CDR3 DNA sequence: TGTGCCAGCAGTGATCCGGGCCTTGAAGCTTTCTTT.

This chain connects TRBV5-6 to TRBJ2-7; D is possibly TRBD1 (6 bases). Looked up from germline, CDR1 is SGHDT and CDR2 is YYEEEE. The V and J ends lost 0 bases and 5 bases respectively, with 15 bases between them. The CDR3 consists of 15 residues. The CDR3 DNA reads as TGTGCCAGCAGCTTGGCGGATACAGGGTTCAACGAGCAGTACTTC. Protein: CASSLADTGFNEQYF.

A remark on this clone: One junction end disagrees with the germline gene, perhaps due to a read error. The V gene is TRBV5-1, the J gene TRBJ2-5, with TRBD2 as a possible D gene (6 bases). The CDR3 length is 14 residues. The germline V gene has CDR1 SGHRS and CDR2 YFSETQ. CDR3 nucleotide sequence: TGCGCCAGCGGCTTTGGGACTCCTCGAGAGACCCAGTACTTC. Its protein is CASGFGTPRETQYF.

This clone has only a few counts. The chain has TRBV4-3 and TRBJ1-2; D call uncertain. Deletions cut 0 bases from V and 2 bases from J, with 4 bases between. The CDR3 has 13 residues. Germline V gene sequence: CDR1 LGHNA, CDR2 YSLEER. In DNA, the CDR3 is TGCGCCAGCAGCCAAGAGGGGAACTATGGCTACACCTTC. It is translated as CASSQEGNYGYTF.

The chain uses TRBV4-1 and TRBJ2-7; D possibly corresponds to TRBD2 (5 bases). Germline values: CDR1 MGHRA, CDR2 YSYEKL. The CDR3 consists of 15 residues. Trimming shortened V by 0 bases and J by 3 bases, and 12 bases separated the two germline ends. This CDR3 is CASSQDRGSDYEQYF. In DNA form, the CDR3 reads TGCGCCAGCAGCCAAGATCGGGGTAGCGACTACGAGCAGTACTTC.